This record concerns one T cell receptor (beta chain) sequence. Its antigen is not known. TCRdb reanalysed the 5' RACE reads using MiXCR and keeps one entry per CDR3 protein. The data contain 350,000 to 400,000 distinct CDR3 sequences, around 21% of them singletons. The V gene's germline CDR1 is SGHVS and CDR2 FQNEAQ. V shed 1 base and J shed 8 bases, with 11 bases lying between them. The CDR3 contains 13 residues. This sample was included in a study of T-cell memory formation after mild COVID-19. Study-wide findings and caveats: Pre-infection memory already had some responding clones, implying cross-reactive memory joined. Shrinking CD4+ clones resided mostly in CM and EM, and CD8+ ones in EMRA. Day 15 to 85 contracting clones showed balanced CD4/CD8; day 15 to 37 expanders favored CD4+. Second-wave clones with a day 37 peak had unconfirmed SARS-CoV-2 specificity.

This TCR came from an adult woman who had mild COVID-19 (a few samples of this study predate the infection). Cell type and time point are not known. This chain links TRBV7-8 with TRBJ1-1; D uncertain. Sequencing used PBMCs or a T cell subset sorted from them (not recorded which). In nucleotides, the CDR3 is TGTGCCAGCAGCTTAGAGGTGCGCAGCGAAGCTTTCTTT. This encodes CASSLEVRSEAFF.